The 3 T cell receptor beta chains listed next were all sequenced from one sample in a study of regulatory T cells in long-lasting Graves disease. To make TCR beta libraries, researchers used iRepertoire HTBI primers and Arm-PCR of CDR3 regions. TCRdb redid the calling of the multiplex PCR reads with MiXCR, one entry per CDR3 protein. The sample lists more than 450,000 distinct CDR3 sequences, around 15% occurring once. Time point in this sample: newly diagnosed GD, antithyroid drugs for less than 3 months. RNA extracted from PBMCs served as the sequencing template. In addition, the sample was reused for a study of T cells in Graves' hyperthyroidism and ophthalmopathy.

This material consisted of peripheral blood mononuclear cells (PBMCs), taken at new diagnosis, from a patient treated with antithyroid drugs. The receptor set was obtained from a man in his forties or fifties with Graves disease.

This clonotype was picked up many times. This rearrangement joins TRBV20-1 to TRBJ2-5; no definite D call. Germline V gene data show CDR1 as DFQATT and CDR2 as SNEGSKA (reference sequence). The CDR3 sequence is 12 residues long. V lost 6 bases to trimming and J lost 3 bases, with 11 bases between them. This CDR3 is CSAYTDEETQYF. CDR3 DNA: TGCAGTGCATATACAGATGAAGAGACCCAGTACTTC.

The chain recombines TRBV19 with TRBJ2-1; 7 bases map to TRBD1. From germline, CDR1 is LNHDA and CDR2 SQIVND (reference sequence). The CDR3 runs to 13 residues. J was trimmed by 6 bases and V by 6 bases; bases with no gene match: 5. The CDR3 protein is CASSGQVFNEQFF. As DNA, the CDR3 is TGTGCCAGTAGCGGACAGGTCTTCAATGAGCAGTTCTTC.

The genes are TRBV20-1 and TRBJ2-2; possibly TRBD1 for D (6 bases). Germline CDR1 DFQATT, CDR2 SNEGSKA (reference sequence). Trimming shortened V by 3 bases and J by 0 bases, and 14 bases separated the two germline ends. This CDR3 is built from 16 residues. CDR3 in amino acids: CSASIYGTTNTGELFF. The CDR3 coding sequence is TGCAGTGCTAGTATTTACGGGACAACGAACACCGGGGAGCTGTTTTTT.